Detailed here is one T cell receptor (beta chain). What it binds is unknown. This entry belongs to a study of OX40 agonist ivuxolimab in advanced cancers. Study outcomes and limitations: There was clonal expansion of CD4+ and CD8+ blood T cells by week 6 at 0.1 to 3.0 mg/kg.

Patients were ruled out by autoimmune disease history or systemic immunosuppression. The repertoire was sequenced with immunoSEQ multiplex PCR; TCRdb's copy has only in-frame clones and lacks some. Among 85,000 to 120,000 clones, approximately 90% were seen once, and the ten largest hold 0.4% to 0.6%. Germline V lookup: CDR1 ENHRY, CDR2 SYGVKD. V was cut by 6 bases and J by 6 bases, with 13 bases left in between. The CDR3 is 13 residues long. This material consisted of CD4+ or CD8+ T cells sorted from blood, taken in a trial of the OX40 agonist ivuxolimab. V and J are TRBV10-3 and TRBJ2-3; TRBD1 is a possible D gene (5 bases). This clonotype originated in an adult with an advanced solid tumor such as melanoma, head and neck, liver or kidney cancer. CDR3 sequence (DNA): TGTGCCATCAGCCTCCAGGGCCGGGATACGCAGTATTTT. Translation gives CAISLQGRDTQYF.